These 26 T cell receptor beta chains were all obtained from the same sample, sequenced in a study of CD4+ T cells in melanoma (dated by TCRdb to between 2021 and 2024). Libraries were made using the immunoSEQ multiplex PCR assay. TCRdb retrieved this table from immuneACCESS and kept in-frame rearrangements only. Not all clones are present; in checked studies, unresolved V genes account for under half, and no reason is known for the remainder. In this sample the table shows over 45,000 clones, approximately 74% of which occur a single time. The ten biggest clones cover roughly 4.9% of the sample. Sequencing was carried out using tumor tissue. The receptors stem from a human donor with melanoma.

The J gene is TRBJ1-6, the V gene TRBV6-5, with no clear D. Trimming cost V 0 bases and J 6 bases, with 9 bases left between them. Germline-derived CDR1 and CDR2 are MNHEY and SVGAGI. This CDR3 is 15 amino acids long. In nucleotides, the CDR3 is TGTGCCAGCAGTTACTCCTCGGACGCTAATTCACCCCTCCACTTT. Amino acid sequence: CASSYSSDANSPLHF.

The chain is built from TRBV9 and TRBJ2-7; D gene uncertain. V was trimmed by 3 bases and J by 7 bases, leaving 14 bases between them. The germline V gene encodes CDR1 SGDLS and CDR2 YYNGEE. The CDR3 runs to 13 residues. CDR3 residues: CASSGADPVEQYF. CDR3 coding DNA: TGTGCCAGCAGCGGCGCGGACCCGGTAGAGCAGTACTTC.

The chain uses TRBV4-3 and TRBJ2-3, with a possible D match to TRBD1 (7 bases). Germline lookup yields CDR1 LGHNA and CDR2 YSLEER. V dropped 1 base and J dropped 5 bases, with 16 bases sitting between them. This CDR3 is built from 16 residues. CDR3 sequence (DNA): TGCGCCAGCAGCCAAGTTCGGAGGGGACAGCGAGATACGCAGTATTTT. This codes for CASSQVRRGQRDTQYF.

J is TRBJ2-5 and V is TRBV30; D unresolved. The DNA end favors TRBJ2-7, so the J call may be wrong. There are 12 residues in the CDR3. Germline V lookup: CDR1 GTSNPN, CDR2 SVGIG (reference sequence). Here the CDR3 reads CAWRGPSYEQYF. In DNA form, the CDR3 reads TGTGCCTGGAGAGGGCCAAGCTACGAGCAGTACTTC.

This clone occurred once. The rearrangement uses TRBV18 and TRBJ1-5, with no clear D. CDR1 is KGHSH, CDR2 LQKENI, per germline. The CDR3 sequence is 16 residues long. The V gene lost 5 bases and the J gene lost 0 bases, with 14 bases spanning the gap. CDR3 nucleotide sequence: TGTGCCAGCTCAGCTGCCGGGCCAAATAGCAATCAGCCCCAGCATTTT. This gives the protein CASSAAGPNSNQPQHF.

CDR3 loop: CASSPGTGGTEAFF. The CDR3 bases are TGTGCCAGCAGTCCGGGGACAGGGGGAACTGAAGCTTTCTTT. V gene TRBV28 combines with J gene TRBJ1-1, with 11 nucleotides matching TRBD1. The V gene's germline CDR1 is MDHEN and CDR2 SYDVKM. The CDR3 spans 14 residues. Trimming cost V 5 bases and J 5 bases; bases outside gene matches: 4.

This clone was recorded only once. The genes are TRBV19 and TRBJ1-1; D call uncertain. The CDR3 contains 15 residues. The V gene's germline CDR1 is LNHDA and CDR2 SQIVND (reference sequence). Trimming took off 4 bases at V and 5 bases at J, with 17 bases between the two ends. The CDR3 spells CASSTAVRTLTEAFF. As DNA, the CDR3 is TGTGCCAGTAGTACGGCCGTTCGGACCTTAACTGAAGCTTTCTTT.

With respect to this clone: It is unclear where the CDR3 begins or ends on the DNA, so no DNA is shown, and the CDR3 is as TCRdb lists it. The gene calls are TRBV7-2 and TRBJ2-7; the table's D call, TRBD2, was not checked against the DNA. The CDR3 numbers 14 amino acids, ends counted. CDR1 SGHTA and CDR2 FQGNSA come from the germline V gene. This chain's CDR3 is CASSLWARGALPDF.

This clone was counted once. This chain uses TRBV28 with TRBJ2-7, with 7 bases that match TRBD2. This CDR3 is built from 15 residues. The trim removed 6 bases at V and 0 bases at J, leaving 8 bases unmatched. Germline V gene lookup returns CDR1 MDHEN and CDR2 SYDVKM. The CDR3 DNA is TGTGCCAGCAGGGGGAGGGGAGGAAGCTCCTACGAGCAGTACTTC. Encoded protein: CASRGRGGSSYEQYF.

The V gene is TRBV7-9, the J gene TRBJ2-3; TRBD1 agrees at 9 bases. V shed 6 bases and J 0 bases; nucleotides not matched to a gene: 7. Per germline, CDR1 SEHNR and CDR2 FQNEAQ (reference sequence). The CDR3 totals 16 residues. CDR3 DNA: TGTGCCAGCAGTTACGGACAGGGGCGTAGCACAGATACGCAGTATTTT. Amino acids: CASSYGQGRSTDTQYF.

This chain connects TRBV6-5 to TRBJ1-3; D unclear. The CDR3 is made up of 16 amino acids. Germline V gives CDR1 MNHEY, CDR2 SVGAGI. V was pared by 2 bases and J by 8 bases, with 19 bases between. The CDR3 loop reads CASSYRAASRKDTIYF. The CDR3 nucleotides are TGTGCCAGCAGTTACCGGGCAGCGTCCCGGAAGGACACCATATATTTT.

The V and J genes are TRBV5-1 and TRBJ2-3; perhaps TRBD1 as D (6 bases). Per the germline V gene, CDR1 is SGHRS and CDR2 is YFSETQ. The CDR3 spans 13 residues. The ends were cut back, 3 bases at V and 5 bases at J, with 10 bases in the middle. The CDR3 bases are TGCGCCAGCAGCTCGGGACAAAGAGATACGCAGTATTTT. It translates to CASSSGQRDTQYF. Drawing the rest from reference TRBV5-1 and TRBJ2-3, the complete variable domain is KAGVTQTPRYLIKTRGQQVTLSCSPISGHRSVSWYQQTPGQGLQFLFEYFSETQRNKGNFPGRFSGRQFSNSRSEMNVSTLELGDSALYLCASSSGQRDTQYFGPGTRLTVL.

This chain links TRBV6-1 with TRBJ2-3, with TRBD2 matching 9 bases. Per the germline V gene, CDR1 is MNHNS and CDR2 is SASEGT. The length of the CDR3 is 16 residues. V was pared by 3 bases and J by 2 bases, with 6 bases of the junction left unmatched. CDR3 in DNA: TGTGCCAGCAGTGATTGGCCTAGCGGGGACACAGATACGCAGTATTTT. It encodes CASSDWPSGDTDTQYF.

The rearrangement links TRBV28 to TRBJ1-2; tentatively, D is TRBD1 (5 bases). In germline, CDR1 is MDHEN, CDR2 SYDVKM. V lost 6 bases and J lost 7, with 21 bases in between. This CDR3 comprises 15 residues. In nucleotides, the CDR3 is TGTGCCAGCAGGACCTACTGGCAGGGTACATTTGGCTACACCTTC. Residues: CASRTYWQGTFGYTF.

The gene calls are TRBV30 and TRBJ1-5; D possibly corresponds to TRBD1 (5 bases). Trimming cost V 1 base and J 9 bases, with 13 bases left between them. The CDR3 length is 13 residues. Germline values: CDR1 GTSNPN, CDR2 SVGIG (reference sequence). The DNA of the CDR3 is TGTGCCTGGAGTGGGGGGACGGGGGGGCCCCAGCATTTT. It specifies CAWSGGTGGPQHF.

This clone has only a few counts. V and J are TRBV19 and TRBJ2-3; perhaps D is TRBD1 or TRBD2 (5 bases each). Trimming took off 5 bases at V and 5 bases at J, with 17 bases between the two ends. The CDR3 sequence is 15 residues long. CDR1 and CDR2 (germline): LNHDA, SQIVND (reference sequence). This CDR3 reads CASSLGPASGDTQYF. CDR3 nucleotides: TGTGCCAGTAGTTTGGGACCGGCCTCGGGAGATACGCAGTATTTT.

The chain recombines TRBV5-4 with TRBJ1-4; D gene uncertain. Germline CDR1 and CDR2: SGHNT and YYREEE (reference sequence). Trimming took 4 bases from V and 2 from J, leaving 12 bases between them. This CDR3 spans 15 amino acids. The CDR3: CASSRPDSTNEKLFF. CDR3 DNA: TGTGCCAGCAGCAGACCAGATTCTACTAATGAAAAACTGTTTTTT.

This clone was seen repeatedly, ten times or more. The chain links TRBV7-9 to TRBJ1-1; 10 nucleotides align to TRBD1. CDR3 size: 12 residues. V shed 5 bases and J 11 bases; nucleotides not matched to a gene: 5. Germline CDR1 is SEHNR and CDR2 is FQNEAQ (reference sequence). This CDR3 reads CASSRTGGSAFF. DNA of the CDR3: TGTGCCAGCAGCAGGACAGGGGGGAGCGCTTTCTTT.

The chain carries TRBV28 and TRBJ2-7; D is uncertain. CDR3 length: 14 residues. V lost 2 bases to trimming and J lost 2 bases, with 10 bases between them. Germline CDR1 and CDR2: MDHEN and SYDVKM. The CDR3 sequence: CASSLGPYPYEQYF. CDR3 sequence (DNA): TGTGCCAGCAGTTTAGGGCCTTATCCCTACGAGCAGTACTTC. Drawing the rest from reference TRBV28 and TRBJ2-7, the complete variable domain is DVKVTQSSRYLVKRTGEKVFLECVQDMDHENMFWYRQDPGLGLRLIYFSYDVKMKEKGDIPEGYSVSREKKERFSLILESASTNQTSMYLCASSLGPYPYEQYFGPGTRLTVT.

This clone came up once. V gene TRBV5-1 combines with J gene TRBJ1-5; 7 positions agree with TRBD1. V dropped 0 bases and J dropped 7; count of bases not matched to a gene: 7. The CDR3 loop spans 15 amino acids. CDR1 SGHRS and CDR2 YFSETQ come from the germline V gene. CDR3 protein: CASSLATGNEQPQHF. The DNA of the CDR3 is TGCGCCAGCAGCTTGGCGACAGGGAACGAACAGCCCCAGCATTTT. Variable domain in full (rest from reference TRBV5-1 and TRBJ1-5): KAGVTQTPRYLIKTRGQQVTLSCSPISGHRSVSWYQQTPGQGLQFLFEYFSETQRNKGNFPGRFSGRQFSNSRSEMNVSTLELGDSALYLCASSLATGNEQPQHFGDGTRLSIL.

The CDR3 is CASSLAGRNTEAFF. The CDR3 coding sequence is TGTGCCAGCAGCTTAGCGGGCCGGAACACTGAAGCTTTCTTT. The chain combines TRBV7-9 with TRBJ1-1; D is uncertain. The CDR3 length is 14 residues. Trimming shortened V by 0 bases and J by 1 base, and 6 bases separated the two germline ends. Germline V lookup: CDR1 SEHNR, CDR2 FQNEAQ (reference sequence). Drawing the rest from reference TRBV7-9 and TRBJ1-1, the complete variable domain is DTGVSQNPRHKITKRGQNVTFRCDPISEHNRLYWYRQTLGQGPEFLTYFQNEAQLEKSRLLSDRFSAERPKGSFSTLEIQRTEQGDSAMYLCASSLAGRNTEAFFGQGTRLTVV.

This chain links TRBV18 with TRBJ1-5; D is undetermined. CDR3 size: 13 residues. V was clipped by 3 bases and J by 5 bases, with 8 bases between them. The germline CDR1 and CDR2 sequences are KGHSH and LQKENI. In DNA form, the CDR3 reads TGTGCCAGCTCACCTTCCGGAGATCAGCCCCAGCATTTT. Its protein product is CASSPSGDQPQHF.

This chain joins TRBV28 and TRBJ1-5; the D is unclear. The CDR3 runs to 16 residues. From germline, CDR1 is MDHEN and CDR2 SYDVKM. Trimming shortened V by 1 base and J by 4 bases, and 14 bases separated the two germline ends. The DNA for the CDR3 is TGTGCCAGCAGTTTATTTATGATACGAGAAAATCAGCCCCAGCATTTT. It yields the protein CASSLFMIRENQPQHF.

This clone occurred a few times. This chain connects TRBV11-1 to TRBJ1-2; 7 bases are a match to TRBD1. The CDR3 contains 14 residues. V lost 6 bases and J lost 4; bases outside the gene matches: 8. Per germline, CDR1 SGHAT and CDR2 FQDESV (reference sequence). The CDR3 protein is CASSPDRDAYGYTF. For the CDR3, the DNA is TGTGCCAGCAGTCCTGACAGGGATGCCTATGGCTACACCTTC.

V is TRBV27 and J is TRBJ1-2; maybe TRBD1 (5 bases). Per germline, CDR1 MNHEY and CDR2 SMNVEV (reference sequence). The CDR3 totals 13 residues. V lost 6 bases to trimming and J lost 3 bases, with 11 bases between them. The CDR3 sequence: CASSPGTHYGYTF. CDR3 coding DNA: TGTGCCAGCAGCCCCGGGACCCACTATGGCTACACCTTC.

The chain employs TRBV6-6 and TRBJ2-3, with TRBD2 matching 10 bases. The germline CDR1 and CDR2 sequences are MNHNY and SVGAGI (reference sequence). Unmatched junction bases numbered 8, after V lost 5 bases and J lost 3 bases. CDR3 size: 16 residues. The CDR3 loop reads CASSMSGGAGTDTQYF. Written as DNA, the CDR3 is TGTGCCAGCAGTATGAGCGGGGGGGCAGGAACAGATACGCAGTATTTT.